This T cell receptor beta chain was captured in a study of blood T cell repertoires in COVID-19. Overall study context: Sites in the United States, Italy and Spain provided acute and convalescent COVID-19 samples. In each case, the material was cDNA or gDNA derived from T cells, B-cell-depleted T cells, or PBMCs.

This CDR3 has 14 residues. Germline loops: CDR1 MNHEY, CDR2 SVGAGI. Deletions cut 6 bases from V and 2 bases from J, with 10 bases between. Original data processing: Estimation of nucleated cell counts was performed using reference gene primer amplification. Sequenced by immunoSEQ multiplex PCR; TCRdb stores in-frame clones only, minus some. V, J and clone size are taken as reported in that table, and D and trimming were inferred from the DNA itself. The sample records approximately 190,000 clones, 79% being singletons. This TCR came from a man aged 60 to 69 with active or convalescent COVID-19. The gene calls are TRBV6-5 and TRBJ1-4, with D uncertain. Sequenced material: peripheral blood. CDR3 protein: CASRLRRTNEKLFF. CDR3 DNA sequence: TGTGCCAGCAGACTCCGGCGGACTAATGAAAAACTGTTTTTT.